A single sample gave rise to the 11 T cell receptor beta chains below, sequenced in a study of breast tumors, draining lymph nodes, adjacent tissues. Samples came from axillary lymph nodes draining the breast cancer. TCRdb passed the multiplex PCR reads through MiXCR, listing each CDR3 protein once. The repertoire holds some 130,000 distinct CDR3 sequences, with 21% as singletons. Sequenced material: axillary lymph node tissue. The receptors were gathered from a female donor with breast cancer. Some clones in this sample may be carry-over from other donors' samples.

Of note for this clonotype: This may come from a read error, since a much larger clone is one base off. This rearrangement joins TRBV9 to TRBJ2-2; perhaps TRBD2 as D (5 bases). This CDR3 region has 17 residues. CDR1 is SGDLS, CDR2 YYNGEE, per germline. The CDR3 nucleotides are TGTGCCAGCAGCGTTAGGGCAACTGCCGCGAACACCGGGGAGCCGTTTTTT. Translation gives CASSVRATAANTGEPFF.

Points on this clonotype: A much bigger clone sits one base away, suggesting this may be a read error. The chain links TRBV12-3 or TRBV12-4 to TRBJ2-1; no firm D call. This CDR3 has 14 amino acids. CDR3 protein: CASTLVGSLSEQLF. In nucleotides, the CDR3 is TGTGCCAGCACCCTTGTCGGCTCCCTTAGTGAGCAGCTCTTC.

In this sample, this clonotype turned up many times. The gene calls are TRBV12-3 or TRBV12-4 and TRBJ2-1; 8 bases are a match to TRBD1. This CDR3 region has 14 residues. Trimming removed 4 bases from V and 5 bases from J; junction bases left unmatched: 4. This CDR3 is CASSSTGAHNEQFF. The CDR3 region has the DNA TGTGCCAGCAGTTCGACAGGGGCCCACAATGAGCAGTTCTTC.

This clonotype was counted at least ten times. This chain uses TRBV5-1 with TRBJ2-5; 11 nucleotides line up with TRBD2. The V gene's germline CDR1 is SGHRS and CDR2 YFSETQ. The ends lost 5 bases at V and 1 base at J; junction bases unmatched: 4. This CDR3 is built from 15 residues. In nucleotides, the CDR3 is TGCGCCAGCAGGGGGGGGACTAGCGGCCAAGAGACCCAGTACTTC. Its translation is CASRGGTSGQETQYF.

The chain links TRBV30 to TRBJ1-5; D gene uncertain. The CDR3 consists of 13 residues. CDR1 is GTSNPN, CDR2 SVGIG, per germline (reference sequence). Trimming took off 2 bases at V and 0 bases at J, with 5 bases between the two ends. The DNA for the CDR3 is TGTGCCTGGAGTACATATAGCAATCAGCCCCAGCATTTT. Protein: CAWSTYSNQPQHF.

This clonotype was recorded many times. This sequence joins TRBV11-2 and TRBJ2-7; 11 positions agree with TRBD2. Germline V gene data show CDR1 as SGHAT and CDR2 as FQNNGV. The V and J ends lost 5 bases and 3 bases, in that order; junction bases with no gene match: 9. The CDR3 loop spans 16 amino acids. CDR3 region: CASSIGTSGGIYEQYF. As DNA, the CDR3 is TGTGCCAGCAGCATCGGGACTAGCGGAGGCATCTACGAGCAGTACTTC.

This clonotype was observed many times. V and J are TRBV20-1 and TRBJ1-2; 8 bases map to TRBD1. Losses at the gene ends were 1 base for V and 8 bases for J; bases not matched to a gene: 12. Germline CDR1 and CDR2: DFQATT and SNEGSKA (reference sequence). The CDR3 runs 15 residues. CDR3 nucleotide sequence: TGCAGTGCTAGAGGATCAGGGGGCCGCCCCAGGGGCTACACCTTC. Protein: CSARGSGGRPRGYTF.

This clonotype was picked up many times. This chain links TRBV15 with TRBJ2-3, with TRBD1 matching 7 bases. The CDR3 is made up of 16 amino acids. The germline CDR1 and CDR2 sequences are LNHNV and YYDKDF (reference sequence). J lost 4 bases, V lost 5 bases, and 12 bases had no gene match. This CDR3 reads CATSQPGGSIADTQYF. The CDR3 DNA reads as TGTGCCACCAGCCAACCAGGGGGAAGCATTGCAGATACGCAGTATTTT.

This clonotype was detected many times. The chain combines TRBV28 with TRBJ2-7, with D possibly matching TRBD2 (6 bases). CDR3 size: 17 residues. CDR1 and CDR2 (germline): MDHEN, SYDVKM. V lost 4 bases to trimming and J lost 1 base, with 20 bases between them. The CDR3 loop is CASSSFTSMGGSYEQYF. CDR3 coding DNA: TGTGCCAGCAGTTCATTCACCTCTATGGGAGGATCCTACGAGCAGTACTTC.

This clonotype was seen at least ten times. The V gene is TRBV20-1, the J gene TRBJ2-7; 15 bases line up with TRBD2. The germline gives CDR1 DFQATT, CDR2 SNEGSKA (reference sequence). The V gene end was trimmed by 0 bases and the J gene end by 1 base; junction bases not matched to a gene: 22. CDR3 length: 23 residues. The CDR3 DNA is TGCAGTGCTAGAGATTCTAGTTGGGGACTAGCGGGAGGCGGGGGTTCTAGTTCCTACGAGCAGTACTTC. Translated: CSARDSSWGLAGGGGSSSYEQYF.

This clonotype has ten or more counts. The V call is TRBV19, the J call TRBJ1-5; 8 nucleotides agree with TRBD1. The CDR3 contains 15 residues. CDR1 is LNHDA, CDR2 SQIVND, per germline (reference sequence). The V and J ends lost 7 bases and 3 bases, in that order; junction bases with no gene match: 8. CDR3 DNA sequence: TGTGCCAGTATGGGTCGACAGGGGTCCAATCAGCCCCAGCATTTT. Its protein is CASMGRQGSNQPQHF.